This T cell receptor beta chain was observed in a study of regulatory T cells in long-lasting Graves disease. This clonotype was found many times. The antigen is unknown. Specified time point: newly diagnosed GD, antithyroid drugs for less than 3 months. The TCR library used RNA extracted from PBMCs. All patients originated from an endocrinology department located in Xi'an, China. Study-wide findings and caveats: Relative to new patients (approximately 960), persistent patients exhibited greater sharing of public clonotypes (about 2,700). Reduced TCR diversity was observed in persistent Graves' patients versus newly diagnosed patients.

The TCR beta library used iRepertoire HTBI primers with Arm-PCR amplification of CDR3. TCRdb redid the calling of the multiplex PCR reads with MiXCR, one entry per CDR3 protein. Among approximately 390,000 distinct CDR3 sequences, around 15% were seen once, and the ten largest hold 20% to 25%. The V gene lost 7 bases and the J gene lost 2 bases, with 16 bases spanning the gap. The CDR3 consists of 14 residues. Looked up from germline, CDR1 is SGHTS and CDR2 is YDEGEE. Another study also made use of these data, one on T cells in Graves' hyperthyroidism and ophthalmopathy. According to that study: When ophthalmopathy did not progress within 18 months, Graves' hyperthyroidism was considered stable.

The chain combines TRBV5-8 with TRBJ2-7; tentatively, D is TRBD1 or TRBD2 (5 bases each). The input for sequencing was peripheral blood mononuclear cells (PBMCs), taken at new diagnosis, from a patient treated with antithyroid drugs. This receptor was obtained from a woman aged 18-29 years with Graves disease. CDR3 in DNA: TGTGCCAGCCAAAACTGGGGGATCACCTACGAGCAGTACTTC. Its protein is CASQNWGITYEQYF. Variable domain in full (rest from reference TRBV5-8 and TRBJ2-7): EAGVTQSPTHLIKTRGQQATLRCSPISGHTSVYWYQQALGLGLQFLLWYDEGEERNRGNFPPRFSGRQFPNYSSELNVNALELEDSALYLCASQNWGITYEQYFGPGTRLTVT.